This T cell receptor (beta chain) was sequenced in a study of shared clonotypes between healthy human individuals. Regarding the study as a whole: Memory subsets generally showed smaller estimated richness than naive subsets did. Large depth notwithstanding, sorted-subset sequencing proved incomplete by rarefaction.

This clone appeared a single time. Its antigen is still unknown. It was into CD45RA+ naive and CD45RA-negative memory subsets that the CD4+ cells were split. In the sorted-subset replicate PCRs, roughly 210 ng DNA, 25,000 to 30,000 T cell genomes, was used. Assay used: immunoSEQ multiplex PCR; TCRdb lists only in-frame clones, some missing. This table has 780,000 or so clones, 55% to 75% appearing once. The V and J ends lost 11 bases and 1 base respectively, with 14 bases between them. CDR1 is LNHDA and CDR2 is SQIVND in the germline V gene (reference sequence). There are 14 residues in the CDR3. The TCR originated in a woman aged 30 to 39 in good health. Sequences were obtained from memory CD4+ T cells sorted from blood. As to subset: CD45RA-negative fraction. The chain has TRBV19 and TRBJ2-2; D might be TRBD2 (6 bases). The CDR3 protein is CASEWRGNTGELFF. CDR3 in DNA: TGTGCCTCGGAGTGGAGGGGGAACACCGGGGAGCTGTTTTTT.